This T cell receptor (beta chain) was identified during a study of beta chain features in type 1 diabetes. Of the isolated RNA, all was reverse transcribed, and so the sequenced material was expressed TCRB transcripts. The protocol was immunoSEQ multiplex PCR, while the TCRdb copy is restricted to in-frame clones and leaves out a portion. The sample lists some 130,000 clones, roughly 10% occurring once. This clone was detected only a few times. Its cognate antigen is unknown. Trimming pared 0 bases from V and 9 bases from J, leaving 17 bases between. The CDR3 totals 15 residues. Looked up from germline, CDR1 is LGHNA and CDR2 is YSLEER. Study outcomes and limitations: When Type 1 diabetes patients were examined, their TCRB CDR3s proved moderately but significantly shorter in all four CD4+ subsets.

V gene TRBV4-3 combines with J gene TRBJ1-1; D not resolved. This receptor was taken from a man aged 25 to 40 with type 1 diabetes. The sample comprised central memory CD4+ T cells from blood. The CDR3 spells CASSQDRVTGRKAFF. The CDR3 DNA reads TGCGCCAGCAGCCAAGATCGGGTAACTGGGAGGAAAGCTTTCTTT.